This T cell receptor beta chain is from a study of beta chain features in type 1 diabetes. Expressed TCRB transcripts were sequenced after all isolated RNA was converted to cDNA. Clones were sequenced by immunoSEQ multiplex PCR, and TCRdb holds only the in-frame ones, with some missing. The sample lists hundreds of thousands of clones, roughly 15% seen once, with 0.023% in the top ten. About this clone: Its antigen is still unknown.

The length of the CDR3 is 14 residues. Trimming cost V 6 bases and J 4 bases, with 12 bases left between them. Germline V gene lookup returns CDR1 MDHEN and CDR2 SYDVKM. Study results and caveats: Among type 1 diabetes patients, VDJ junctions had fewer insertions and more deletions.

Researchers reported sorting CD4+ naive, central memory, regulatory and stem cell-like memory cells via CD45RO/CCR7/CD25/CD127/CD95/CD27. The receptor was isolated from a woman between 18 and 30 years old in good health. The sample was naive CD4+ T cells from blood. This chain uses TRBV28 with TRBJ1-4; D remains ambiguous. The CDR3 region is CASRSAEHNEKLFF. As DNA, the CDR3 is TGTGCCAGCAGGTCGGCGGAACATAATGAAAAACTGTTTTTT.